Shown below are 8 T cell receptor beta chains from a single sample sequenced in a study of CD8+CD57+ T cells in acquired aplastic anemia. Template material for TCR beta VDJ and CDR3 profiling consisted of genomic DNA. TCRdb re-analysed the reads in MiXCR, keeping a single row per CDR3 protein. Among approximately 190,000 distinct CDR3 sequences listed, approximately 50% were seen once. Patients included in sequencing had previously demonstrated CD8+CD57+ cell expansion by flow cytometry. Specimen: sorted CD4+, CD8+, or CD8+CD57+ T cells (not recorded which) from PBMCs. These receptors were taken from a human donor with aplastic anemia.

The chain combines TRBV19 with TRBJ1-5, with D possibly being TRBD1 (6 bases). CDR3 size: 14 residues. V lost 3 bases, J lost 7 bases, and 13 bases lay in between. Germline V CDR1 and CDR2: LNHDA, SQIVND (reference sequence). CDR3 sequence: CASSIGTPKQPQHF. In DNA form, the CDR3 reads TGTGCCAGTAGTATCGGGACACCGAAACAGCCCCAGCATTTT.

The chain links TRBV19 to TRBJ2-7; TRBD1 matches at 8 bases. The V and J ends lost 4 bases and 5 bases, in that order; junction bases with no gene match: 7. Germline CDR1 reads LNHDA; CDR2 reads SQIVND (reference sequence). The CDR3 consists of 14 residues. This CDR3 reads CASSSQGALNEQYF. The CDR3 DNA reads TGTGCCAGTAGTAGCCAGGGGGCTCTCAACGAGCAGTACTTC.

This clonotype was detected a few times. The V call is TRBV6-2 or TRBV6-3, the J call TRBJ2-1; D gene uncertain. The CDR3 spans 15 residues. V lost 3 bases to trimming and J lost 0 bases, with 9 bases between them. Germline V gene lookup returns CDR1 MNHEY and CDR2 SVGEGT. The CDR3 DNA reads as TGTGCCAGCAGTTATATGGGAAGCTCCTACAATGAGCAGTTCTTC. Translating it yields CASSYMGSSYNEQFF.

The CDR3: CASSALTSNVLTF. Here the CDR3 DNA reads TGTGCCAGCAGCGCCCTGACATCCAACGTCCTGACTTTC. J is TRBJ2-6 and V is TRBV12-3 or TRBV12-4; no definite D call. The CDR3 sequence is 13 residues long. V lost 6 bases to trimming and J lost 8 bases, with 11 bases between them.

The V call is TRBV10-1, the J call TRBJ1-2, with D hard to call. This CDR3 has 17 amino acids. Germline CDR1 and CDR2: WNHNN and SYGVQD (reference sequence). Trimming took 3 bases from V and 0 from J, leaving 17 bases between them. The CDR3 DNA sequence: TGCGCCAGCAGTGAATCTGGAGTTACGAAAGCTAACTATGGCTACACCTTC. Translating it yields CASSESGVTKANYGYTF.

In regard to this clonotype: Germline and junction disagree at one end, which may indicate a read error. This chain connects TRBV5-1 to TRBJ1-1, with D possibly TRBD1 on 5 matching bases. This CDR3 region has 15 residues. Germline CDR1 and CDR2: SGHRS and YFSETQ. This CDR3 reads CASSLGQFGNTGAFF. CDR3 nucleotide sequence: TGCGCCAGCAGCTTGGGACAGTTTGGAAACACTGGAGCTTTCTTC. Using reference TRBV5-1 and TRBJ1-1 for the parts outside the CDR3, the full variable domain is KAGVTQTPRYLIKTRGQQVTLSCSPISGHRSVSWYQQTPGQGLQFLFEYFSETQRNKGNFPGRFSGRQFSNSRSEMNVSTLELGDSALYLCASSLGQFGNTGAFFGQGTRLTVV.

The table lists this clonotype with many counts. This rearrangement joins TRBV14 to TRBJ1-3; D possibly corresponds to TRBD1 (6 bases). The germline gives CDR1 SGHDN, CDR2 FVKESK. V shed 1 base and J shed 4 bases, with 14 bases lying between them. The CDR3 extends over 16 amino acids. The CDR3 reads CASSQGSGVRGNTIYF. Written as DNA, the CDR3 is TGTGCCAGCAGCCAAGGTTCAGGGGTGAGGGGAAACACCATATATTTT.

The rearrangement links TRBV25-1 to TRBJ2-2; TRBD1 is a possible D gene (6 bases). The germline V and J ends were trimmed by 5 bases and 5 bases, with 15 bases remaining between them. The CDR3 consists of 15 residues. Germline CDR1 and CDR2: MGHDK and SYGVNS. In DNA, the CDR3 is TGTGCCAGCAGTTTTTACAGGGTGGGGACCGGGGAGCTGTTTTTT. Translated, it gives CASSFYRVGTGELFF.